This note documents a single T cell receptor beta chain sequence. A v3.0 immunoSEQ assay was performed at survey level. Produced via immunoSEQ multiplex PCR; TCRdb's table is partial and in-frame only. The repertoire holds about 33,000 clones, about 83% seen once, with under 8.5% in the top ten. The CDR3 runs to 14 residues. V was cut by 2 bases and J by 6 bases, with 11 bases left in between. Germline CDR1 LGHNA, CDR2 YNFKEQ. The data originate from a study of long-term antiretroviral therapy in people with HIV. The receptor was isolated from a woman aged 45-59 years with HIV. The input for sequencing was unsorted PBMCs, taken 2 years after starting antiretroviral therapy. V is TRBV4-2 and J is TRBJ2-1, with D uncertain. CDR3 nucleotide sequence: TGTGCCAGCAGCCAAACATTGGTGTTCAATGAGCAGTTCTTC. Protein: CASSQTLVFNEQFF.